Shown below are 17 T cell receptor beta chains from a single sample sequenced in a study of blood T cells in healthy people across ages. Alongside a J-beta primer mix, a sample-barcoded 5' primer served in a second PCR lasting 7 to 11 cycles. TCRdb passed the 5' RACE reads through MiXCR, listing each CDR3 protein once. The sample has more than 650,000 distinct CDR3 sequences; 22% are singletons. Source material: blood. These receptors were taken from a man between 65 and 85 years old in good health.

The chain combines TRBV6-2 or TRBV6-3 with TRBJ1-3; D gene ambiguous. V was pared by 7 bases and J by 0 bases, with 16 bases between. The germline gives CDR1 MNHEY, CDR2 SVGEGT. The CDR3 is made up of 16 amino acids. The CDR3 DNA follows: TGTGCCAGCATAGGAATGCTGACCTACTCTGGAAACACCATATATTTT. Translation gives CASIGMLTYSGNTIYF.

The chain couples TRBV4-2 to TRBJ2-1; D ambiguous. Germline V CDR1 and CDR2: LGHNA, YNFKEQ. This CDR3 is 15 amino acids long. V gave up 0 bases and J gave up 5 bases, with 11 bases separating them. The CDR3 DNA follows: TGTGCCAGCAGCCAAGAGGCAGGTCTTAACAATGAGCAGTTCTTC. This encodes CASSQEAGLNNEQFF.

The chain links TRBV29-1 to TRBJ1-2; TRBD1 agrees at 11 bases. CDR1 and CDR2 from the germline V gene are SQVTM and ANQGSEA. This CDR3 contains 15 residues. With 7 bases clipped from V and 2 bases from J, the junction kept 9 bases outside the gene matches. The CDR3 nucleotides read TGCAGCGCTGGGACAGGGGGGTTCGGAAACTATGGCTACACCTTC. The encoded protein is CSAGTGGFGNYGYTF.

This clonotype was detected only a few times. The chain uses TRBV18 and TRBJ1-6; D call uncertain. With 1 base removed from V and 4 bases from J, the gap between germline ends came to 8 bases. This CDR3 comprises 15 residues. Germline V gene data show CDR1 as KGHSH and CDR2 as LQKENI. The CDR3 DNA sequence: TGTGCCAGCTCACCACAGGGCGGATATAATTCACCCCTCCACTTT. Residues: CASSPQGGYNSPLHF.

This clonotype has only a few counts. The CDR3 sequence: CATSDLGDTEAFF. CDR3 DNA sequence: TGTGCCACCAGTGATTTGGGTGACACTGAAGCTTTCTTT. The chain links TRBV24-1 to TRBJ1-1; D is unclear. Trimming stripped 0 bases from V and 3 bases from J, with 4 bases between. This CDR3 spans 13 amino acids. In germline, CDR1 is KGHDR, CDR2 SFDVKD.

CDR3 amino acids: CSVEEGQGETQYF. CDR3 coding DNA: TGCAGCGTTGAAGAGGGCCAGGGGGAGACCCAGTACTTC. The rearrangement joins TRBV29-1 to TRBJ2-5, with D perhaps matching TRBD1 (6 bases). Germline loops: CDR1 SQVTM, CDR2 ANQGSEA. V was pared by 0 bases and J by 5 bases, with 10 bases between. CDR3 size: 13 residues.

This clonotype was detected only a few times. This chain connects TRBV7-9 to TRBJ2-1; 9 nucleotides line up with TRBD1. In germline, CDR1 is SEHNR, CDR2 FQNEAQ (reference sequence). CDR3 length: 15 residues. The V segment lost 5 bases and the J segment 6 bases; nucleotides outside the gene matches: 8. The CDR3: CASSPGQGLPNEQFF. The CDR3 coding sequence is TGTGCCAGCAGCCCGGGACAGGGCCTACCCAATGAGCAGTTCTTC.

V is TRBV28 and J is TRBJ2-5; 10 bases are a match to TRBD1. The CDR3 extends over 13 amino acids. CDR1 MDHEN and CDR2 SYDVKM come from the germline V gene. The trim removed 8 bases at V and 4 bases at J, leaving 4 bases unmatched. CDR3 nucleotide sequence: TGTGCCAGCGGTCGACAGGGGGCAGAGACCCAGTACTTC. Translated, it gives CASGRQGAETQYF.

V gene TRBV5-1 combines with J gene TRBJ2-4; TRBD1 agrees at 8 bases. Germline lookup yields CDR1 SGHRS and CDR2 YFSETQ. The CDR3 contains 17 residues. The ends lost 5 bases at V and 4 bases at J; junction bases unmatched: 14. The CDR3 region has the DNA TGCGCCAGCAGAACGGGACAGGAGCCGATATATAAAAACATTCAGTACTTC. Its protein is CASRTGQEPIYKNIQYF.

V and J are TRBV6-6 and TRBJ2-5, with a weak D call TRBD2 (6 bases). The V gene lost 1 base and the J gene lost 4 bases, with 10 bases spanning the gap. Germline assignment: CDR1 MNHNY and CDR2 SVGAGI (reference sequence). The CDR3 is 14 residues long. This chain's CDR3 is CASSYWGVIETQYF. In DNA form, the CDR3 reads TGTGCCAGCAGTTACTGGGGGGTGATAGAGACCCAGTACTTC.

The gene calls are TRBV12-3 or TRBV12-4 and TRBJ2-5; the D is unclear. The J call is uncertain, as TRBJ2-1 better fits the DNA end. The CDR3 spans 12 residues. CDR3 protein: CASRITDNEQFF. The DNA for the CDR3 is TGTGCCAGCAGGATCACAGACAATGAGCAGTTCTTC.

This clonotype has only a few counts. This chain links TRBV2 with TRBJ1-4; D is perhaps TRBD1 (5 bases). The CDR3 length is 15 residues. V was cut by 7 bases and J by 7 bases, with 19 bases left in between. Per the germline V gene, CDR1 is SNHLY and CDR2 is FYNNEI. The CDR3 DNA sequence: TGTGCCAGCATAGGCTCGCCAGGGAGAGGTGAAAAACTGTTTTTT. Translation gives CASIGSPGRGEKLFF. The full variable domain, completed using reference TRBV2 and TRBJ1-4, is EPEVTQTPSHQVTQMGQEVILRCVPISNHLYFYWYRQILGQKVEFLVSFYNNEISEKSEIFDDQFSVERPDGSNFTLKIRSTKLEDSAMYFCASIGSPGRGEKLFFGSGTQLSVL.

The table lists this clonotype with a few counts. The chain couples TRBV3-1 to TRBJ1-2; TRBD1 agrees at 7 bases. Looked up from germline, CDR1 is LGHDT and CDR2 is YNNKEL (reference sequence). The CDR3 loop spans 14 amino acids. V lost 2 bases to trimming and J lost 4 bases; unmatched junction nucleotides: 4. The CDR3 region has the DNA TGTGCCAGCAGCCAACTTCAGGGGGGCTATGGCTACACCTTC. Translating it yields CASSQLQGGYGYTF.

CDR3 sequence reads: CASSSGFRETQYF. For the CDR3, the DNA is TGTGCCAGCAGTTCGGGGTTTCGTGAGACCCAGTACTTC. The chain carries TRBV12-3 or TRBV12-4 and TRBJ2-7; D may be TRBD2 (5 bases). The J call may be in error: the DNA end matches TRBJ2-5 better. This CDR3 is 13 amino acids long.

This rearrangement joins TRBV27 to TRBJ1-6; D gene unclear. V dropped 6 bases and J dropped 5 bases, with 8 bases sitting between them. The CDR3 runs 13 residues. Germline CDR1 and CDR2: MNHEY and SMNVEV (reference sequence). In DNA form, the CDR3 reads TGTGCCAGCAGCCAGGTGGATAATTCACCCCTCCACTTT. Amino acid sequence: CASSQVDNSPLHF.

DNA of the CDR3: TGTGCCACCAGTGTACAGGGCCAAGAGACCCAGTACTTC. This sequence encodes CATSVQGQETQYF. The chain carries TRBV24-1 and TRBJ2-5, with a weak D call TRBD1 (6 bases). The CDR3 contains 13 residues. The V gene lost 5 bases and the J gene lost 1 base, with 7 bases spanning the gap. Germline V gene data show CDR1 as KGHDR and CDR2 as SFDVKD.

This clonotype was counted ten times or more. The chain joins TRBV20-1 to TRBJ2-3; the D call may be TRBD1 or TRBD2 (5 bases each). There are 14 residues in the CDR3. Trimming cost V 5 bases and J 4 bases, with 16 bases left between them. CDR1 and CDR2 from the germline V gene are DFQATT and SNEGSKA (reference sequence). The DNA for the CDR3 is TGCAGTGCTCCCGATCAGGTGGGGGCAGATACGCAGTATTTT. It yields the protein CSAPDQVGADTQYF.